This T cell receptor (beta chain) was sequenced during a study of blood T cell repertoires in COVID-19. Study overall: There were acute and convalescent COVID-19 samples, and they came from the United States, Italy and Spain.

In assigning cohorts, the study relied on participant-reported clinical history. TCRdb keeps only in-frame clones here, not all; method: immunoSEQ multiplex PCR. The sample carries hundreds of thousands of clones, less than 90% recorded once. CDR1 and CDR2 (germline): LGHDT, YNNKEL (reference sequence). Trimming removed 4 bases from V and 6 bases from J; junction bases left unmatched: 10. The CDR3 loop spans 15 amino acids. The origin of this receptor is a woman aged 25 to 39 who had been exposed to COVID-19. J is TRBJ1-1 and V is TRBV3-1 (or the pseudogene TRBV3-2); 8 bases match TRBD1. The sequencing input was PBMCs or T cells enriched from blood (not recorded which). The CDR3 loop is CASSPFQGAKAEAFF. The CDR3, as DNA: TGTGCCAGCAGCCCATTTCAGGGGGCGAAAGCTGAAGCTTTCTTT.